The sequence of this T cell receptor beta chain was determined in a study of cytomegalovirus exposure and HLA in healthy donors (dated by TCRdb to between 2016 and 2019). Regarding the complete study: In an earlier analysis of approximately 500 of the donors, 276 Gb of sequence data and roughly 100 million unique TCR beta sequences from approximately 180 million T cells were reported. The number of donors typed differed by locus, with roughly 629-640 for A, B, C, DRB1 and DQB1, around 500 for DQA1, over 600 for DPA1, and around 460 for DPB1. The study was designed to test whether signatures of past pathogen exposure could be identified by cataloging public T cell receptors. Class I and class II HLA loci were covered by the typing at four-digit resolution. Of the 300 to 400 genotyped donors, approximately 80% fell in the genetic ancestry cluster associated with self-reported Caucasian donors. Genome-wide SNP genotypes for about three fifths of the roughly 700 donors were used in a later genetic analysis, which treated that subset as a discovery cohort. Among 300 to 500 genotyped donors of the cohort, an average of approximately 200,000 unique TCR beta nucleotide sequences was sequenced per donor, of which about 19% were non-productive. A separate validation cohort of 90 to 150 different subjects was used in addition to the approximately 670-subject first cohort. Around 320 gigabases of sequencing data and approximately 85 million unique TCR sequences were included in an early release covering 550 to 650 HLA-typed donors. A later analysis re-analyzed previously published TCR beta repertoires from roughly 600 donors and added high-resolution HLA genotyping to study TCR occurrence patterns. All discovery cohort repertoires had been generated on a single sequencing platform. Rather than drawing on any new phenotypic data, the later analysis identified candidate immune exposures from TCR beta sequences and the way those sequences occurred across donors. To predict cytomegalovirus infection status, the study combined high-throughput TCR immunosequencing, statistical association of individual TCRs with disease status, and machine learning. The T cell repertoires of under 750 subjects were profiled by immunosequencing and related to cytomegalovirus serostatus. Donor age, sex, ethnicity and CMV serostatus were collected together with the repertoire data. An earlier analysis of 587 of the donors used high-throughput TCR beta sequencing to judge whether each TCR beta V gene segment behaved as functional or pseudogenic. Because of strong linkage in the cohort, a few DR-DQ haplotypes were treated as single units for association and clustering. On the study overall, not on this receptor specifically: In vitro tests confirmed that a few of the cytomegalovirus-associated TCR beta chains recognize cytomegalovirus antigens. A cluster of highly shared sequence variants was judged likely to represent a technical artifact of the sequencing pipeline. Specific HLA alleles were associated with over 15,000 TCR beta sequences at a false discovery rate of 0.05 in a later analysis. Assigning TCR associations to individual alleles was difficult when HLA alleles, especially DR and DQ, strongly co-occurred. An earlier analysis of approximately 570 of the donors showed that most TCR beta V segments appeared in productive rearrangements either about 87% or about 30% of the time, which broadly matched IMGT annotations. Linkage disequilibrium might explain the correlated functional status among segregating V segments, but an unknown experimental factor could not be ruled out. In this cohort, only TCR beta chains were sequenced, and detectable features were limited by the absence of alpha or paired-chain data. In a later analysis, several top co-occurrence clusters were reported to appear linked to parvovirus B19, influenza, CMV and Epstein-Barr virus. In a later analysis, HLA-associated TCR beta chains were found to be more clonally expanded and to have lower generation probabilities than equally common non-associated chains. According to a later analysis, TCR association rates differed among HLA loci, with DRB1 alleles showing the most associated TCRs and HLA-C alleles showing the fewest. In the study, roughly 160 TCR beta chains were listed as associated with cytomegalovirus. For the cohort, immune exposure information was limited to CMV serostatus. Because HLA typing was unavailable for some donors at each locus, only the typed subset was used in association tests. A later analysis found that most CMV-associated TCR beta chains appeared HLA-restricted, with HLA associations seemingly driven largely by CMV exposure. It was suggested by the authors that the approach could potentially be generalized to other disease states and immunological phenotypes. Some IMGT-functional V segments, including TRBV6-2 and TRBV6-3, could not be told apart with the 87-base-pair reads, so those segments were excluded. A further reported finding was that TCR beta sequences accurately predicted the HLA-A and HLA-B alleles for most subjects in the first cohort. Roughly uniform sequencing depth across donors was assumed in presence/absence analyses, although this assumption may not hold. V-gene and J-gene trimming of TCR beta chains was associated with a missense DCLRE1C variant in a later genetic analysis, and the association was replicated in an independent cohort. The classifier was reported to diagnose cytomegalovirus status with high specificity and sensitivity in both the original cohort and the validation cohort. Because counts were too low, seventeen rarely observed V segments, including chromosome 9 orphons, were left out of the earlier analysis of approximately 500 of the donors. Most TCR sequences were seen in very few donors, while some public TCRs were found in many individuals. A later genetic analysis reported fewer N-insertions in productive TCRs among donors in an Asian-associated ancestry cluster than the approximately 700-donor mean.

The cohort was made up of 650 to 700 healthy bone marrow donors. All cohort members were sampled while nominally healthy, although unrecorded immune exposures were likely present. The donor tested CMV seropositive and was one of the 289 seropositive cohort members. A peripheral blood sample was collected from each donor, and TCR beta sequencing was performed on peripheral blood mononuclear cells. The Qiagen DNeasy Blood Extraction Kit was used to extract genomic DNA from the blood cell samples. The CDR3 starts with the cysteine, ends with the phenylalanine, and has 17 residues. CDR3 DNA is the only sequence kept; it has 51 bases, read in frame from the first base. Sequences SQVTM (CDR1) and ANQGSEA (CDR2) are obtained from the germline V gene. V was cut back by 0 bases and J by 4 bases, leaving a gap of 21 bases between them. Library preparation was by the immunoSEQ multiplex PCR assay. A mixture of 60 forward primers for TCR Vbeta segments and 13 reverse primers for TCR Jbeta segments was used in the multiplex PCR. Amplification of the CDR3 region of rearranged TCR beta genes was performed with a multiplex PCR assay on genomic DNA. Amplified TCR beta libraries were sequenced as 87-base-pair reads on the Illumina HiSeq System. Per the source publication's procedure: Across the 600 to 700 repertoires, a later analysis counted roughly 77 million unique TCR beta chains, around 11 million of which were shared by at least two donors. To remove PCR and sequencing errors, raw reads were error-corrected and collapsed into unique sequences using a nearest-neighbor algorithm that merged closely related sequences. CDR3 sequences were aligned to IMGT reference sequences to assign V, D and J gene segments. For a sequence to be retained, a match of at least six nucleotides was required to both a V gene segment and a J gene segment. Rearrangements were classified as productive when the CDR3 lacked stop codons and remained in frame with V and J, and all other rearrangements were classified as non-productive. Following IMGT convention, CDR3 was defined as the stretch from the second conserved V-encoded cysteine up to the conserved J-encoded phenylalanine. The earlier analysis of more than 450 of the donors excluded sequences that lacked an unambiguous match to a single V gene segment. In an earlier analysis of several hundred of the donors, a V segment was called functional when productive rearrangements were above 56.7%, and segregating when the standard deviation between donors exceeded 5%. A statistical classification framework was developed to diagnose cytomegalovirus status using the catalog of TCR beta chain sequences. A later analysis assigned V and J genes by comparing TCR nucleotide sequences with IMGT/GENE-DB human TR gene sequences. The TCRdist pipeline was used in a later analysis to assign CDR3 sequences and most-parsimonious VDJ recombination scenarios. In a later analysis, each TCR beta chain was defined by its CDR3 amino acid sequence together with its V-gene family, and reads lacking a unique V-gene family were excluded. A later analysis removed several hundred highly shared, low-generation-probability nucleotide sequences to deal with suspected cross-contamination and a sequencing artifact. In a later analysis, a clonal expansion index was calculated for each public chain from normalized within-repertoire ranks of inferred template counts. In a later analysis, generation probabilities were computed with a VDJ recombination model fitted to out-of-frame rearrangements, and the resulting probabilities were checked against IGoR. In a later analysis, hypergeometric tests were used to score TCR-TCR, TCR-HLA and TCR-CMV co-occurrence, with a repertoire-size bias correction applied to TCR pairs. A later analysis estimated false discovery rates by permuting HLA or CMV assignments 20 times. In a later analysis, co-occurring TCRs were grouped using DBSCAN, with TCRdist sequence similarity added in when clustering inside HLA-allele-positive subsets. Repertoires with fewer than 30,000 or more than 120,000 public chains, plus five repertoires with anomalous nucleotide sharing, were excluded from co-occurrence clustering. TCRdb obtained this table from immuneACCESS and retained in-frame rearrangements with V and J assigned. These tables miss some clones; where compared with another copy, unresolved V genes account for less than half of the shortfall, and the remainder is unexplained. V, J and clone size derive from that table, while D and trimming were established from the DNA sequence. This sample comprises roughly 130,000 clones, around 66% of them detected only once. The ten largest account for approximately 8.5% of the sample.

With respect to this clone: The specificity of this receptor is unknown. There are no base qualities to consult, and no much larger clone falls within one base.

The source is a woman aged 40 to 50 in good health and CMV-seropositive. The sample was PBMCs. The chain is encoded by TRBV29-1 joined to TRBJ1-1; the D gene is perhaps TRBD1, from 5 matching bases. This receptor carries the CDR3 CSVEEDRAGRVITEAFF. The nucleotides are TGCAGCGTTGAAGAGGATCGGGCAGGGAGGGTGATCACTGAAGCTTTCTTT. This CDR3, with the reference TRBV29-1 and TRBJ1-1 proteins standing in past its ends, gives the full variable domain SAVISQKPSRDICQRGTSLTIQCQVDSQVTMMFWYRQQPGQSLTLIATANQGSEATYESGFVIDKFPISRPNLTFSTLTVSNMSPEDSSIYLCSVEEDRAGRVITEAFFGQGTRLTVV.